The clone carrying this TCR beta chain was counted only a few times. The antigen is not known. This sample stems from a study of early T cells in non-severe SARS-CoV-2 infection. The overall study: Unsorted whole blood bulk RNA was sequenced, with unpaired chains.

The protocol attached unique molecular identifiers to individual cDNA molecules. One entry per CDR3 protein results from TCRdb running MiXCR on the 5' RACE reads. The sample includes roughly 60,000 distinct CDR3 sequences, 10% to 15% of them seen just once. General study points: The study's VDJdb matching favored anti-spike CD8 responses and missed private and CD4 specificities.

The sequence came from an adult who was a healthcare worker with PCR-confirmed SARS-CoV-2 infection or an uninfected control (not recorded which). Sequencing was done on a sample of whole blood.

CDR3 in DNA: TGTGCCAGCAGCTTAGCCCGCGGCAGCATCACAGATACGCAGTATTTT. Amino acids: CASSLARGSITDTQYF. The chain couples TRBV11-2 to TRBJ2-3; the D is unclear. The CDR3 is made up of 16 amino acids. Trimming cost V 1 base and J 2 bases, with 13 bases left between them. The germline gives CDR1 SGHAT, CDR2 FQNNGV. The complete variable domain, with remaining parts taken from reference TRBV11-2 and TRBJ2-3, reads EAGVAQSPRYKIIEKRQSVAFWCNPISGHATLYWYQQILGQGPKLLIQFQNNGVVDDSQLPKDRFSAERLKGVDSTLKIQPAKLEDSAVYLCASSLARGSITDTQYFGPGTRLTVL.